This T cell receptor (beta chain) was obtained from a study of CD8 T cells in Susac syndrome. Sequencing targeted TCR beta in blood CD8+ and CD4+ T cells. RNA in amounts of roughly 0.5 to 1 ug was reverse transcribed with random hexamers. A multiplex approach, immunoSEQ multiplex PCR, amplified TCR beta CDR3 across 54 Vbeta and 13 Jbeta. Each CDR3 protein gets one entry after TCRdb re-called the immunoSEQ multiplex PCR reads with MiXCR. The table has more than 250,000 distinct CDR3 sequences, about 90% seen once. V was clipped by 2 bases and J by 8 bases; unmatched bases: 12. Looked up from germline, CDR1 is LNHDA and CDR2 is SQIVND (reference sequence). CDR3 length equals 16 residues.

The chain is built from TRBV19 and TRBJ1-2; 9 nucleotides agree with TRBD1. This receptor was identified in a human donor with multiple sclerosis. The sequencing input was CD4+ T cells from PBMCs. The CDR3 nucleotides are TGTGCCAGTAGTATACTCCCAGGACAGGGGACAGGCGGCTACACCTTC. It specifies CASSILPGQGTGGYTF.